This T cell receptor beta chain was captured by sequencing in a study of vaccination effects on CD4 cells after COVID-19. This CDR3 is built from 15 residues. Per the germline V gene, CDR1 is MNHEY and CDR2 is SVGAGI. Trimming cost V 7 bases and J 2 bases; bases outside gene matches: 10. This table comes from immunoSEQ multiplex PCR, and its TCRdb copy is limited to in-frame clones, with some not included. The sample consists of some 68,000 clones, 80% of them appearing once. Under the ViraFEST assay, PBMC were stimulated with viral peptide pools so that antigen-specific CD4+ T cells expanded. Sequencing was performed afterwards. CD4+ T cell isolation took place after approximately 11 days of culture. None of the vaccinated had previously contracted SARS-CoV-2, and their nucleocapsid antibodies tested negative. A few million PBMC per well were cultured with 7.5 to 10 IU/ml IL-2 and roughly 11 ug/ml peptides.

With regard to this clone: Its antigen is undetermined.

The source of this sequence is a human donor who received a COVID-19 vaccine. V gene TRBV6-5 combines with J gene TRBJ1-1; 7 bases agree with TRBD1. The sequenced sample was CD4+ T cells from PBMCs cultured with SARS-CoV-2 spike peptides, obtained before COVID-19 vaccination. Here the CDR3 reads CASKEKGAENTEAFF. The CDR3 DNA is TGTGCCAGCAAGGAAAAGGGGGCTGAAAACACTGAAGCTTTCTTT.